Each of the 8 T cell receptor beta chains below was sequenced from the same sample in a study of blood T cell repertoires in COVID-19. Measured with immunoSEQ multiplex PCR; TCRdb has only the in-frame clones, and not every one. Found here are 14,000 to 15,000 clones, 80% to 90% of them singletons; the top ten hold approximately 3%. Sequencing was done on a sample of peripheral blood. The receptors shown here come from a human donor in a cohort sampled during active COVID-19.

The CDR3 reads CASSSGTGIDEQYF. The CDR3 nucleotides read TGCGCCAGCAGCTCCGGGACAGGGATCGACGAGCAGTACTTC. The chain links TRBV5-1 to TRBJ2-7; 9 nucleotides agree with TRBD1. J gave up 5 bases and V 3 bases, and 6 bases lay outside the gene matches. Per germline, CDR1 SGHRS and CDR2 YFSETQ. This CDR3 contains 14 residues. Full variable domain (missing parts from reference TRBV5-1 and TRBJ2-7): KAGVTQTPRYLIKTRGQQVTLSCSPISGHRSVSWYQQTPGQGLQFLFEYFSETQRNKGNFPGRFSGRQFSNSRSEMNVSTLELGDSALYLCASSSGTGIDEQYFGPGTRLTVT.

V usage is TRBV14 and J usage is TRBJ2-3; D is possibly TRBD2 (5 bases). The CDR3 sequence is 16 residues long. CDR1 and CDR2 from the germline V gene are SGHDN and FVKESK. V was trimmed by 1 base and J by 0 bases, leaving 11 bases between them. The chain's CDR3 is CASSQGTSPSTDTQYF. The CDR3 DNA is TGTGCCAGCAGCCAAGGGACTTCCCCTAGCACAGATACGCAGTATTTT.

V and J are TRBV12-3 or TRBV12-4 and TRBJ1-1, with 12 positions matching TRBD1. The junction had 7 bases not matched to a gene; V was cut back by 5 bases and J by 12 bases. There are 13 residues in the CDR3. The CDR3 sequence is CASSPGTGGKSFF. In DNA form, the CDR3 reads TGTGCCAGCAGTCCCGGGACAGGGGGCAAGTCTTTCTTT.

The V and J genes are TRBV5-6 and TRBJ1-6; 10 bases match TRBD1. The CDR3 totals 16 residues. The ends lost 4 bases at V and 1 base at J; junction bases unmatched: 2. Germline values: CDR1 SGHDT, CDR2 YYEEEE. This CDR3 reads CASSDRGQSYNSPLHF. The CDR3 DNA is TGTGCCAGCAGCGACAGGGGGCAATCCTATAATTCACCCCTCCACTTT.

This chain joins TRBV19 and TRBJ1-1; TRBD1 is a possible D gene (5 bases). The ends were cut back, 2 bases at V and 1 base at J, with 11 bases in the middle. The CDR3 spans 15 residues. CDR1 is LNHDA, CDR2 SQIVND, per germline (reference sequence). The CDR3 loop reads CASSIQGSSNTEAFF. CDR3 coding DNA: TGTGCCAGTAGTATACAGGGCTCATCGAACACTGAAGCTTTCTTT.

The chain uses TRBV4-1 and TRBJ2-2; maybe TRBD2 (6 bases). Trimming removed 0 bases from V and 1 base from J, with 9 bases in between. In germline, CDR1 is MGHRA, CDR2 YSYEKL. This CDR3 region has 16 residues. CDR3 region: CASSQDGGRNTGELFF. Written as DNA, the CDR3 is TGCGCCAGCAGCCAAGATGGGGGGAGGAACACCGGGGAGCTGTTTTTT.

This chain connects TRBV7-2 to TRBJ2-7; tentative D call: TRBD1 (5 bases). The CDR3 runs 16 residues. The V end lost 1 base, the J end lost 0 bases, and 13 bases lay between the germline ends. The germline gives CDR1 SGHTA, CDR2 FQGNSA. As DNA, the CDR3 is TGTGCCAGCAGCTTAGTGGCAGGGTTGAGCTCCTACGAGCAGTACTTC. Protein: CASSLVAGLSSYEQYF.

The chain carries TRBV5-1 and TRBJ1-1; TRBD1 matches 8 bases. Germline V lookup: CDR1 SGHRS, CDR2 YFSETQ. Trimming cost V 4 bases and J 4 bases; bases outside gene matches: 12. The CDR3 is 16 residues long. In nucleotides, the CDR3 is TGCGCCAGCAGCGAAACAGGGGGATCATGGAGCACTGAAGCTTTCTTT. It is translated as CASSETGGSWSTEAFF.